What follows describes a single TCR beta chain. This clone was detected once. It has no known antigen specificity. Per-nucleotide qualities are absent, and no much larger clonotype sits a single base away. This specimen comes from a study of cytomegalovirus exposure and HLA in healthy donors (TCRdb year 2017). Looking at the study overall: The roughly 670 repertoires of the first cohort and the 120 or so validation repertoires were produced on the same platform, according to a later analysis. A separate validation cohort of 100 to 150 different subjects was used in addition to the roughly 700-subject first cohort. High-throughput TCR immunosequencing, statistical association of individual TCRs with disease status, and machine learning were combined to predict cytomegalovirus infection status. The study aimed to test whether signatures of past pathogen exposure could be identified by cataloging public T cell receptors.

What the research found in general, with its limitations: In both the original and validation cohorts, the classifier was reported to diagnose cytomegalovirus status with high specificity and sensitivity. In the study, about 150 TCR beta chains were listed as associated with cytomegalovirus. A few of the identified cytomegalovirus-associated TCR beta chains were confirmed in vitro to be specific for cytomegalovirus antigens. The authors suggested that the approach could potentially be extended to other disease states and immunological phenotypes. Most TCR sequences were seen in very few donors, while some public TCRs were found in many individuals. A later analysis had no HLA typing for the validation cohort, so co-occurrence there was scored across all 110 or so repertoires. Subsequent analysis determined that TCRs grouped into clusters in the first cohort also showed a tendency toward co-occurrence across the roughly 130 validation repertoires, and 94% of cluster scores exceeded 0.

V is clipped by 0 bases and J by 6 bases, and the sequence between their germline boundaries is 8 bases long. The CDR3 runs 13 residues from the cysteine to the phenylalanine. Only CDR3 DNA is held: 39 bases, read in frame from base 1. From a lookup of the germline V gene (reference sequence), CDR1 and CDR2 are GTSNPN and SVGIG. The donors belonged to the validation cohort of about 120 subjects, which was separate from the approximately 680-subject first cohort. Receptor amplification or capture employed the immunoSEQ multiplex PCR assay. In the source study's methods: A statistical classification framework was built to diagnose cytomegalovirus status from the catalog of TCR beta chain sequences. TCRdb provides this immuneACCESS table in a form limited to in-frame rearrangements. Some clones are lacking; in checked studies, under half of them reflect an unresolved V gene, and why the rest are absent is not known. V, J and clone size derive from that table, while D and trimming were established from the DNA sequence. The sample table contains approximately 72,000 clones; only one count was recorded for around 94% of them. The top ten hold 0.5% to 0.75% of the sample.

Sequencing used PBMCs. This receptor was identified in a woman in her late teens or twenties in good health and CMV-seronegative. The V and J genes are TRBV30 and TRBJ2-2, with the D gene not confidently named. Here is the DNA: TGTGCCTGGAGTGTACAGATTCCCGGGGAGCTGTTTTTT. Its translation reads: CAWSVQIPGELFF.